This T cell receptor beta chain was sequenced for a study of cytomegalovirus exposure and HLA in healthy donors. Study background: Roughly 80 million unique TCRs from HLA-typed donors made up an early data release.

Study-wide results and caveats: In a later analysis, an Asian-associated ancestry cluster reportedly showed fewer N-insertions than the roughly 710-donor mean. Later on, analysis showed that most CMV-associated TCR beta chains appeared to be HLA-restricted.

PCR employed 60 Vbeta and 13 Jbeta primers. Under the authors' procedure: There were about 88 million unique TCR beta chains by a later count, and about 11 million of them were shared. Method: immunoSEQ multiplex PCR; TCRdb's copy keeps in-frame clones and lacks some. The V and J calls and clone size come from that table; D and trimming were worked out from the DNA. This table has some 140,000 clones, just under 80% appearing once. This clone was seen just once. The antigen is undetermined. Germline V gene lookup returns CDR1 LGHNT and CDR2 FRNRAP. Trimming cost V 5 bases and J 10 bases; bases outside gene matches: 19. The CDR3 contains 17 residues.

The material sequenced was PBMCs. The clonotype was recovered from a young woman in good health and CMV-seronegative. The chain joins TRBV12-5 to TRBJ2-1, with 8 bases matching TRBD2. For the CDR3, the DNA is TGTGCTAGTGGTGTCCCTGGCCGGGGGGGCGACTGGGAGGAGCAGTTCTTC. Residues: CASGVPGRGGDWEEQFF. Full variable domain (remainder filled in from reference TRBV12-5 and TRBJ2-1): DARVTQTPRHKVTEMGQEVTMRCQPILGHNTVFWYRQTMMQGLELLAYFRNRAPLDDSGMPKDRFSAEMPDATLATLKIQPSEPRDSAVYFCASGVPGRGGDWEEQFFGPGTRLTVL.